This passage covers 7 T cell receptor beta chains from one sample sequenced in a study of T-cell reconstitution after alpha-beta-depleted transplantation in children. Using unique molecular identifiers, the investigators prepared the TCRbeta library. A single record per CDR3 protein comes from TCRdb applying MiXCR to the PCR reads. The repertoire holds about 640,000 distinct CDR3 sequences, 10% to 15% seen once, with over 2% in the top ten. Material: PBMCs, mostly from graft donor cells, obtained 360 days after TCRalphabeta/CD19-depleted stem cell transplant. These receptor sequences come from a male patient aged 10-17 years who had a stem cell transplant for acute myeloid leukemia, so the T cells may come from the graft donor.

This clonotype was seen a single time. The V gene is TRBV9, the J gene TRBJ2-5; tentatively, D is TRBD1 or TRBD2 (5 bases each). CDR1 is SGDLS, CDR2 YYNGEE, per germline. Trimming shortened V by 4 bases and J by 7 bases, and 14 bases separated the two germline ends. There are 13 residues in the CDR3. CDR3 residues: CASSPPQGATQYF. CDR3 nucleotide sequence: TGTGCCAGCAGCCCCCCCCAGGGAGCGACCCAGTACTTC. The entire variable domain, with the rest obtained from reference TRBV9 and TRBJ2-5, is as follows: DSGVTQTPKHLITATGQRVTLRCSPRSGDLSVYWYQQSLDQGLQFLIQYYNGEERAKGNILERFSAQQFPDLHSELNLSSLELGDSALYFCASSPPQGATQYFGPGTRLLVL.

This clonotype has only a few counts. The chain is built from TRBV12-3 or TRBV12-4 and TRBJ1-1; the D is unclear. Trimming removed 2 bases at V and 3 bases at J, with 4 bases between. The CDR3 is 12 residues long. CDR3 nucleotides: TGTGCCAGCAGTTTAACTTACACTGAAGCTTTCTTT. Translating gives CASSLTYTEAFF.

This clonotype was picked up a small number of times. The chain couples TRBV27 to TRBJ2-3; 10 bases are shared with TRBD2. V lost 3 bases and J lost 2; bases outside the gene matches: 5. The CDR3 has 16 amino acids. Germline assignment: CDR1 MNHEY and CDR2 SMNVEV (reference sequence). The CDR3 is CASSLTSGPPTDTQYF. The CDR3 nucleotides are TGTGCCAGCAGTTTGACTAGCGGGCCTCCCACAGATACGCAGTATTTT.

This clonotype was seen many times. V and J are TRBV29-1 and TRBJ1-4, with 8 bases identical to TRBD1. V gave up 6 bases and J gave up 8 bases; unmatched junction bases: 5. Germline V CDR1 and CDR2: SQVTM, ANQGSEA. This CDR3 is 12 amino acids long. CDR3 residues: CSVGTGGEKLFF. The CDR3 bases are TGCAGCGTGGGGACAGGAGGGGAAAAACTGTTTTTT.

This clonotype was recorded many times. The rearrangement links TRBV29-1 to TRBJ2-7; D perhaps matches TRBD2 (6 bases). V lost 6 bases and J lost 0, with 15 bases in between. Germline CDR1 and CDR2: SQVTM and ANQGSEA. The CDR3 contains 14 residues. The CDR3: CSVIRDWSSYEQYF. CDR3 sequence (DNA): TGCAGCGTGATTCGGGACTGGAGCTCCTACGAGCAGTACTTC.

The chain joins TRBV28 to TRBJ2-3; no clear D. This CDR3 contains 15 residues. V was cut by 5 bases and J by 0 bases, with 12 bases left in between. Germline CDR1 and CDR2: MDHEN and SYDVKM. CDR3 in amino acids: CASSPVPPSTDTQYF. CDR3 nucleotide sequence: TGTGCCAGCAGTCCCGTACCCCCTAGCACAGATACGCAGTATTTT. The complete variable domain, with remaining parts taken from reference TRBV28 and TRBJ2-3, reads DVKVTQSSRYLVKRTGEKVFLECVQDMDHENMFWYRQDPGLGLRLIYFSYDVKMKEKGDIPEGYSVSREKKERFSLILESASTNQTSMYLCASSPVPPSTDTQYFGPGTRLTVL.

This clonotype has more than one count but fewer than ten. The gene calls are TRBV12-3 or TRBV12-4 and TRBJ2-7; no clear D gene. Trimming shortened V by 5 bases and J by 3 bases, and 14 bases separated the two germline ends. There are 14 residues in the CDR3. This CDR3 reads CASSPGRTYYEQYF. CDR3 nucleotide sequence: TGTGCCAGCAGTCCCGGACGGACCTACTACGAGCAGTACTTC.